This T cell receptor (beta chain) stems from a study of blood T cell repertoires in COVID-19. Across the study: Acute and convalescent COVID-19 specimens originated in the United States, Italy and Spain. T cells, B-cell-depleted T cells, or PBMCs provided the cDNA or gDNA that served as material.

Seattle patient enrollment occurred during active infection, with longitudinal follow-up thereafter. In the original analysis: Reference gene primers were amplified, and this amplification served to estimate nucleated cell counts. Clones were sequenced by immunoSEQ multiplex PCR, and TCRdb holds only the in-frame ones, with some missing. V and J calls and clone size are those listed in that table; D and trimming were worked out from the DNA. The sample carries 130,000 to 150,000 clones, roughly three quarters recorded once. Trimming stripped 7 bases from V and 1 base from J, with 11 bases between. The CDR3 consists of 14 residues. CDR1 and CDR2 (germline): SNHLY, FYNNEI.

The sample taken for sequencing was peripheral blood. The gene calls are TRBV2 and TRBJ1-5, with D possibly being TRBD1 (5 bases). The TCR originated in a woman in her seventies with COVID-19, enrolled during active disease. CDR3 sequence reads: CASTPDRSNQPQHF. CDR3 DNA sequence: TGTGCCAGCACCCCCGACAGAAGCAATCAGCCCCAGCATTTT.